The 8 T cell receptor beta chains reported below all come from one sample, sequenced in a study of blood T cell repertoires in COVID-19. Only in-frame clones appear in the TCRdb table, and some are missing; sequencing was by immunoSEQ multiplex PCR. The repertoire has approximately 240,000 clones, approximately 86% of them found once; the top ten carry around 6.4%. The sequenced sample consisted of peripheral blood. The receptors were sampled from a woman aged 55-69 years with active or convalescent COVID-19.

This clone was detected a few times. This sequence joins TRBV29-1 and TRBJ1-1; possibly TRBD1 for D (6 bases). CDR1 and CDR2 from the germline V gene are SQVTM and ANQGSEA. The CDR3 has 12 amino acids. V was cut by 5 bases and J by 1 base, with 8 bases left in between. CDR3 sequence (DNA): TGCAGCGTTCTGGGGGCGAACACTGAAGCTTTCTTT. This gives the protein CSVLGANTEAFF.

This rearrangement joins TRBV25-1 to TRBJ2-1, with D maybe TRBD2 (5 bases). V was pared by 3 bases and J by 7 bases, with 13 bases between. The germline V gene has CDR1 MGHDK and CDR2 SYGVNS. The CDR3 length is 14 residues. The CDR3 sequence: CASSDLIGDNEQFF. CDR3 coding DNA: TGTGCCAGCAGTGATCTTATCGGGGATAATGAGCAGTTCTTC.

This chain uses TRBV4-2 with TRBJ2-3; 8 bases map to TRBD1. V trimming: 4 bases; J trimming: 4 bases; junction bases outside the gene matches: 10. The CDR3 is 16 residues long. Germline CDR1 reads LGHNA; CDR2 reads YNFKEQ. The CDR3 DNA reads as TGTGCCAGCAGCCCGAAAGACAGGGGAGAAGCAGATACGCAGTATTTT. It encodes CASSPKDRGEADTQYF.

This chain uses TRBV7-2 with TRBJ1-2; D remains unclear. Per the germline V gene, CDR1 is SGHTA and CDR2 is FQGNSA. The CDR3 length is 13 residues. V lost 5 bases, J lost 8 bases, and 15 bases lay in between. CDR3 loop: CASSVLGRSGYTF. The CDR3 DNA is TGTGCCAGCAGCGTCCTCGGGAGGTCGGGCTACACCTTC.

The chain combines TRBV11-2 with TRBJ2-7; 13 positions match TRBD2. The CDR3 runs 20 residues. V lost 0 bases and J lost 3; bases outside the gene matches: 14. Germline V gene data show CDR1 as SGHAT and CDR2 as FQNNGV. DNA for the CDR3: TGTGCCAGCAGCTTAGATCCCAAACTAGCGGGAGGGCCATTCTACTACGAGCAGTACTTC. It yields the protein CASSLDPKLAGGPFYYEQYF.

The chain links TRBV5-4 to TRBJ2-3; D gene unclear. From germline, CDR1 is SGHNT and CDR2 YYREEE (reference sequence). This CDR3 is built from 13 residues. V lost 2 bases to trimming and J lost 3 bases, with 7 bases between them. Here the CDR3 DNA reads TGTGCCAGCAGCTTAGACTTTACAGATACGCAGTATTTT. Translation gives CASSLDFTDTQYF.

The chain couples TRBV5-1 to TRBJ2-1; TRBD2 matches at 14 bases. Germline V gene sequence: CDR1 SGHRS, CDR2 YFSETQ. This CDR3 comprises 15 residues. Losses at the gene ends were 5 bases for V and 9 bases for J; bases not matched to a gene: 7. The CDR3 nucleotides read TGCGCCAGCAGGACCGGGACTAGCGGGAGTGGTGAGCAGTTCTTC. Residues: CASRTGTSGSGEQFF.

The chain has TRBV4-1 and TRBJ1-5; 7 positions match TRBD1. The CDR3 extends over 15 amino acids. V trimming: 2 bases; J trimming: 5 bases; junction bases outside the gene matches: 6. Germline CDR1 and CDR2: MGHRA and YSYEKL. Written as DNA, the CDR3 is TGCGCCAGCAGCCAAACAGGGGCCCCTTATCAGCCCCAGCATTTT. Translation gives CASSQTGAPYQPQHF.